These 14 T cell receptor beta chains share one sample of origin, sequenced in a study of blood T cell repertoires in COVID-19. Produced via immunoSEQ multiplex PCR; TCRdb's table is partial and in-frame only. The data hold about 42,000 clones, with 70% to 90% observed a single time. Sample: peripheral blood. The origin of the receptors is a human donor in a cohort sampled during active COVID-19.

The chain carries TRBV6-5 and TRBJ1-1, with TRBD1 matching over 11 bases. The J segment lost 3 bases and the V segment lost 7 bases, leaving 4 bases of the junction unmatched. Germline CDR1 and CDR2: MNHEY and SVGAGI. The CDR3 consists of 14 residues. CDR3 protein: CASTGQGAYTEAFF. In DNA, the CDR3 is TGTGCCAGCACCGGACAGGGGGCATACACTGAAGCTTTCTTT.

CDR3: CASSPSRGDGRSYEQYF. CDR3 nucleotide sequence: TGTGCCAGCAGCCCTTCCCGGGGGGACGGACGCTCCTACGAGCAGTACTTC. This sequence joins TRBV3-1 (or the pseudogene TRBV3-2) and TRBJ2-7; 7 bases map to TRBD2. The germline V gene has CDR1 LGHDT and CDR2 YNNKEL (reference sequence). With V trimmed by 4 bases and J by 0 bases, 12 bases remained unmatched. There are 17 residues in the CDR3.

Only one count was recorded for this clone. The genes are TRBV5-1 and TRBJ2-5; tentatively, D is TRBD2 (6 bases). Looked up from germline, CDR1 is SGHRS and CDR2 is YFSETQ. Trimming took 4 bases from V and 3 from J, leaving 16 bases between them. The CDR3 has 15 amino acids. The CDR3 region is CASSPEGRTEETQYF. The CDR3 nucleotides read TGCGCCAGCAGCCCGGAGGGACGGACGGAAGAGACCCAGTACTTC.

The V and J genes are TRBV7-9 and TRBJ1-4, with 7 bases aligning to TRBD1. V lost 5 bases to trimming and J lost 4 bases; unmatched junction nucleotides: 7. Germline values: CDR1 SEHNR, CDR2 FQNEAQ (reference sequence). This CDR3 has 15 amino acids. In DNA form, the CDR3 reads TGTGCCAGCAGCACAACGACAGGGATTAATGAAAAACTGTTTTTT. This translates into CASSTTTGINEKLFF.

On this clone itself: The junction does not match germline at one end; this may be a read error. The chain couples TRBV7-7 to TRBJ2-5; the D gene is possibly TRBD2 (7 bases). This CDR3 contains 15 residues. Germline CDR1 SSHAT, CDR2 FNYEAQ (reference sequence). The CDR3 protein is CASSLGGGGQETQYF. Written as DNA, the CDR3 is TGTGCTAGCAGCTTAGGAGGGGGGGGCCAGGAGACCCAGTACTTC.

In DNA form, the CDR3 reads TGTGCCTGGAGTAGCGGGGCAAGTAATACGCAGTATTTT. Protein product: CAWSSGASNTQYF. The V and J genes are TRBV30 and TRBJ2-3, with 7 bases aligning to TRBD2. CDR3 length: 13 amino acids. The J segment lost 7 bases and the V segment lost 2 bases, leaving 6 bases of the junction unmatched. Germline CDR1 and CDR2: GTSNPN and SVGIG (reference sequence).

The chain is built from TRBV19 and TRBJ2-1; 10 nucleotides align to TRBD1. CDR1 and CDR2 from the germline V gene are LNHDA and SQIVND (reference sequence). After removal of 5 bases from V and 4 bases from J, the junction contained 5 bases not matched to a gene. The CDR3 is 15 residues long. In nucleotides, the CDR3 is TGTGCCAGTAGTCCCCGGACAGGGGGTTACAATGAGCAGTTCTTC. This gives the protein CASSPRTGGYNEQFF.

The chain employs TRBV5-6 and TRBJ2-5; the match to TRBD1 covers 9 bases. The J segment lost 0 bases and the V segment lost 4 bases, leaving 4 bases of the junction unmatched. In germline, CDR1 is SGHDT, CDR2 YYEEEE. The CDR3 is 15 residues long. The CDR3 DNA follows: TGTGCCAGCAGCGTCGGGACAGGGAACCAAGAGACCCAGTACTTC. Its protein is CASSVGTGNQETQYF.

V is TRBV23-1 and J is TRBJ2-1; 10 nucleotides agree with TRBD2. TRBV23-1 has ORF status, its function being uncertain. The CDR3 spans 18 residues. The junction had 10 bases not matched to a gene; V was cut back by 3 bases and J by 2 bases. CDR3 in amino acids: CASSHALAGEKAYNEQFF. The CDR3 DNA is TGCGCCAGCAGTCACGCGCTAGCGGGGGAGAAAGCCTACAATGAGCAGTTCTTC.

The J gene is TRBJ1-5, the V gene TRBV6-6; 9 nucleotides agree with TRBD1. Germline CDR1 MNHNY, CDR2 SVGAGI (reference sequence). Trimming at V came to 2 bases and at J to 14 bases, leaving 4 bases not matched to a gene. The CDR3 totals 12 residues. CDR3 sequence reads: CASSYEGDREHF. CDR3 in DNA: TGTGCCAGCAGTTACGAGGGGGACAGGGAGCATTTT.

About this clone itself: The same CDR3 also results from other DNA sequences found in this sample. The chain carries TRBV7-6 and TRBJ1-6; 9 bases match TRBD1. This CDR3 contains 14 residues. J gave up 7 bases and V 6 bases, and 4 bases lay outside the gene matches. Looked up from germline, CDR1 is SGHVS and CDR2 is FNYEAQ. The CDR3 DNA reads TGTGCCAGCAGTTCGGACAGGGGCAATTCACCCCTCCACTTT. It translates to CASSSDRGNSPLHF.

The J gene is TRBJ1-4, the V gene TRBV2; no definite D call. V lost 6 bases, J lost 0 bases, and 11 bases lay in between. Germline values: CDR1 SNHLY, CDR2 FYNNEI. The CDR3 spans 15 residues. CDR3 region: CASRSEQATNEKLFF. The CDR3 DNA reads as TGTGCCAGCAGGAGCGAACAAGCAACTAATGAAAAACTGTTTTTT. The complete variable domain, with remaining parts taken from reference TRBV2 and TRBJ1-4, reads EPEVTQTPSHQVTQMGQEVILRCVPISNHLYFYWYRQILGQKVEFLVSFYNNEISEKSEIFDDQFSVERPDGSNFTLKIRSTKLEDSAMYFCASRSEQATNEKLFFGSGTQLSVL.

V is TRBV4-2 and J is TRBJ2-3; 8 bases line up with TRBD2. The germline V gene encodes CDR1 LGHNA and CDR2 YNFKEQ. V lost 3 bases and J lost 4; bases outside the gene matches: 12. The CDR3 runs to 17 residues. The CDR3 DNA follows: TGTGCCAGCAGCCATGGGGTAGGGAGCGGGGGATCAGATACGCAGTATTTT. Protein product: CASSHGVGSGGSDTQYF.

This sequence joins TRBV2 and TRBJ1-5; TRBD1 agrees at 9 bases. This CDR3 is built from 15 residues. Germline trimming cut 7 bases from V and 3 bases from J; bases unmatched to any gene: 7. Germline CDR1 and CDR2: SNHLY and FYNNEI. CDR3 coding DNA: TGTGCCAGCACTACGGGACAGGGAAACAATCAGCCCCAGCATTTT. Translating gives CASTTGQGNNQPQHF.